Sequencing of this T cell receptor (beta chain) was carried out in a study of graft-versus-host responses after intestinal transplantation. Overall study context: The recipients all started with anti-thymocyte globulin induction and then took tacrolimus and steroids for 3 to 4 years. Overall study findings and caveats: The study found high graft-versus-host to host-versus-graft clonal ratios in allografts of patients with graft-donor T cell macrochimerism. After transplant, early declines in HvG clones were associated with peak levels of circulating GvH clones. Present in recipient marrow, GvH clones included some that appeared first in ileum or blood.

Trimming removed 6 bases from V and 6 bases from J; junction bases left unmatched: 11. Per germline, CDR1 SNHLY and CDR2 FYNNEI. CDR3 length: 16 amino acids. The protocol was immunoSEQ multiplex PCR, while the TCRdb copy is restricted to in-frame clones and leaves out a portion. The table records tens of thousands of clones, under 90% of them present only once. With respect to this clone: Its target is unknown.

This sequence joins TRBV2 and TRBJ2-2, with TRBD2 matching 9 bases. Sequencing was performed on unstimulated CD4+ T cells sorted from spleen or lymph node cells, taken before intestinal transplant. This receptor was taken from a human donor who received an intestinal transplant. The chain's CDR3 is CASRWGLAPVAGELFF. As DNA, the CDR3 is TGTGCCAGCAGATGGGGACTAGCACCTGTCGCCGGGGAGCTGTTTTTT.